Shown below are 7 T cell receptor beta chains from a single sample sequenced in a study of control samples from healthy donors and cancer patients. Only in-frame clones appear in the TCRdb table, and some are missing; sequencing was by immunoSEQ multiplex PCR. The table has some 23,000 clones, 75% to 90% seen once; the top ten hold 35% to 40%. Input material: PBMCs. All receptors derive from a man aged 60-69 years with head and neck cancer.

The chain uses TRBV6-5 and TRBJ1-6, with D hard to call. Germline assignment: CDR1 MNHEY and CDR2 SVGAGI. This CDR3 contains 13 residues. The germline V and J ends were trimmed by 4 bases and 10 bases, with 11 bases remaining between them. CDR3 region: CASSWGSGSPLHF. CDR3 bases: TGTGCCAGCAGTTGGGGTAGTGGCTCACCCCTCCACTTT.

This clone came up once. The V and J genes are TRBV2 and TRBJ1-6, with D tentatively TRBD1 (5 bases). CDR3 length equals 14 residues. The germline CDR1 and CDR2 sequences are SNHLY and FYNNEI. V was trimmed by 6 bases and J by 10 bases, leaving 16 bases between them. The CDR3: CASREPRGGSPLHF. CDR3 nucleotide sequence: TGTGCCAGCAGGGAGCCAAGGGGCGGATCACCCCTCCACTTT.

The CDR3 spells CASRRQALQETQYF. The CDR3 region has the DNA TGTGCCAGCAGAAGACAGGCCCTCCAAGAGACCCAGTACTTC. The J gene is TRBJ2-5, the V gene TRBV2; weak D call: TRBD1 (6 bases). Germline V gene sequence: CDR1 SNHLY, CDR2 FYNNEI. V dropped 6 bases and J dropped 1 base, with 12 bases sitting between them. The CDR3 contains 14 residues.

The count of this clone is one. The CDR3: CAWGIAGGGEQYF. The CDR3 region has the DNA TGTGCCTGGGGAATAGCGGGAGGCGGGGAGCAGTACTTC. The chain couples TRBV30 to TRBJ2-7; 10 bases align to TRBD2. Germline loops: CDR1 GTSNPN, CDR2 SVGIG (reference sequence). The ends lost 5 bases at V and 7 bases at J; junction bases unmatched: 8. This CDR3 region has 13 residues.

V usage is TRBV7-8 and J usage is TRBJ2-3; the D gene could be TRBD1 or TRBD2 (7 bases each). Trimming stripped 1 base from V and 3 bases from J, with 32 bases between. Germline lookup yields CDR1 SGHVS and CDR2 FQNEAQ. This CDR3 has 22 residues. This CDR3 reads CASSLVGSDQGGRGRGTDTQYF. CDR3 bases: TGTGCCAGCAGCTTAGTGGGTTCGGACCAGGGGGGGCGCGGGAGAGGTACAGATACGCAGTATTTT.

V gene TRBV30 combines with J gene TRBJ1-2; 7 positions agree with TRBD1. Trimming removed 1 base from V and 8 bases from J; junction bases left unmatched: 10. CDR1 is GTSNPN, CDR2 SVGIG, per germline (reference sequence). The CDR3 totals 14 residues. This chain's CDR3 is CAWSDRRGRRGYTF. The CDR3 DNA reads TGTGCCTGGAGTGATCGTAGGGGGCGGAGAGGCTACACCTTC.

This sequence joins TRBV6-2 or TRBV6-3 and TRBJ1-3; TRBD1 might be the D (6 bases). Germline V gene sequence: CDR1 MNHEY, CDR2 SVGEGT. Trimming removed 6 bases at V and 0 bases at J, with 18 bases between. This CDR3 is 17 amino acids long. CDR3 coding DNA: TGTGCCAGCAGCTATATACTACAGGGATTCTCTGGAAACACCATATATTTT. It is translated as CASSYILQGFSGNTIYF.